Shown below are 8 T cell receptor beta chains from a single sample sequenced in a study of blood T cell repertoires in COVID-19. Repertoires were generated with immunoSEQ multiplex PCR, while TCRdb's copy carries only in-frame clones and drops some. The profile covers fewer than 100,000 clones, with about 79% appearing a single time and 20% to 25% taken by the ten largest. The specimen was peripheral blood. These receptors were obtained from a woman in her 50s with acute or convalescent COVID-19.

This CDR3 is CAFRRGGYTF. As DNA, the CDR3 is TGTGCCTTTAGGCGCGGAGGCTACACCTTC. The chain joins TRBV30 to TRBJ1-2; D is uncertain. CDR1 is GTSNPN, CDR2 SVGIG, per germline (reference sequence). The V gene lost 7 bases and the J gene lost 8 bases, with 11 bases spanning the gap. The CDR3 consists of 10 residues.

This CDR3 is CASSPAGGPIEQYF. CDR3 nucleotide sequence: TGTGCCAGCTCACCGGCAGGGGGGCCTATCGAGCAGTACTTC. This rearrangement joins TRBV18 to TRBJ2-7, with D maybe TRBD1 (7 bases). The CDR3 has 14 amino acids. CDR1 KGHSH and CDR2 LQKENI come from the germline V gene. Trimming took off 3 bases at V and 6 bases at J, with 15 bases between the two ends.

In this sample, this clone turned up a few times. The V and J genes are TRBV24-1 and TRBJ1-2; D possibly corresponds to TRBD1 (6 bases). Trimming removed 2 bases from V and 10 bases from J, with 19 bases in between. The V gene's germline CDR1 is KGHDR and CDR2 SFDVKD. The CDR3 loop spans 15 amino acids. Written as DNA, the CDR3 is TGTGCCACCAGTGATTCCAGAACAGGGCGGAAGGACTACACCTTC. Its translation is CATSDSRTGRKDYTF.

CDR3 bases: TGTGCCAGCAGTGTGATAGACAATCAGCCCCAGCATTTT. This gives the protein CASSVIDNQPQHF. The chain employs TRBV2 and TRBJ1-5; D uncertain. V gave up 4 bases and J gave up 3 bases, with 7 bases separating them. The CDR3 runs 13 residues. Germline CDR1 is SNHLY and CDR2 is FYNNEI.

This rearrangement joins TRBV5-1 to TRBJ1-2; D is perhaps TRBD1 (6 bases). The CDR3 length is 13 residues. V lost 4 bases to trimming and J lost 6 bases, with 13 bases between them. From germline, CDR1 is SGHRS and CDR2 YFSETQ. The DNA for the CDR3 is TGCGCCAGCAGCATCAGCAGGGGTGATGGCTACACCTTC. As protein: CASSISRGDGYTF.

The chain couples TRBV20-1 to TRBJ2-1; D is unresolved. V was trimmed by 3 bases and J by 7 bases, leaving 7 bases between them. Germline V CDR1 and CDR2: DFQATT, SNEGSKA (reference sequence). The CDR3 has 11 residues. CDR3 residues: CSARRSNEQFF. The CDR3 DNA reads TGCAGTGCTAGGAGGAGTAATGAGCAGTTCTTC.

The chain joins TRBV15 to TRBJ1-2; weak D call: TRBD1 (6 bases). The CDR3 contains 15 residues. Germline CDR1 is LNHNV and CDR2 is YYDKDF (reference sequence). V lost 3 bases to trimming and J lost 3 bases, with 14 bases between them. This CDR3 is CATSSFTGIDYGYTF. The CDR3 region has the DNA TGTGCCACCAGCAGTTTCACAGGGATCGACTATGGCTACACCTTC.

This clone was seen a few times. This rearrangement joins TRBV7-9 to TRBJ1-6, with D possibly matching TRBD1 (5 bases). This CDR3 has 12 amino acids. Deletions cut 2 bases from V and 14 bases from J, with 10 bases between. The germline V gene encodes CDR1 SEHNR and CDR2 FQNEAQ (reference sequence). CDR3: CASSLRGEALHF. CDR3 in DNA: TGTGCCAGCAGCTTAAGGGGTGAGGCCCTCCACTTT.